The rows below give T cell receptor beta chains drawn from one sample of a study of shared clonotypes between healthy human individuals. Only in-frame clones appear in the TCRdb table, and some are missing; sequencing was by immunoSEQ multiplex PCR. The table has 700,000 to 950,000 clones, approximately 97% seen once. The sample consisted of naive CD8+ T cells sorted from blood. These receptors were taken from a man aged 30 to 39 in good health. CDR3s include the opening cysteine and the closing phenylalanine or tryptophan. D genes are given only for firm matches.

CDR3aa: CASSRDVYQPQHF; d_gene: .; j_gene: TRBJ1-5; v_gene: TRBV6-4
CDR3aa: CASSLTSGLSYEQYF; d_gene: .; j_gene: TRBJ2-7; v_gene: TRBV27
CDR3aa: CASSSIREGRGTQYF; d_gene: TRBD2; j_gene: TRBJ2-3; v_gene: TRBV11-3
CDR3aa: CASSFYVETDTQYF; d_gene: .; j_gene: TRBJ2-3; v_gene: TRBV28
CDR3aa: CASSGALTGNPTDTQYF; d_gene: .; j_gene: TRBJ2-3; v_gene: TRBV9
CDR3aa: CASSIAATDTQYF; d_gene: .; j_gene: TRBJ2-3; v_gene: TRBV7-2
CDR3aa: CASKDREKLFF; d_gene: .; j_gene: TRBJ1-4; v_gene: TRBV2
CDR3aa: CSTWTSGSNEQFF; d_gene: TRBD2; j_gene: TRBJ2-1; v_gene: TRBV29-1
CDR3aa: CASSEARSGRALSYEQYF; d_gene: TRBD2; j_gene: TRBJ2-7; v_gene: TRBV6-1
CDR3aa: CASSANPGGAGKLFF; d_gene: .; j_gene: TRBJ1-4; v_gene: TRBV25-1
CDR3aa: CASSFGLAGEQYF; d_gene: TRBD2; j_gene: TRBJ2-7; v_gene: TRBV27
CDR3aa: CASSIGTGSRYEQYF; d_gene: .; j_gene: TRBJ2-7; v_gene: TRBV19
CDR3aa: CASSPEGVAGVYEQYF; d_gene: TRBD2; j_gene: TRBJ2-7; v_gene: TRBV7-6
CDR3aa: CASSLVGAGGPEQYF; d_gene: TRBD1; j_gene: TRBJ2-7; v_gene: TRBV5-1
CDR3aa: CASSPTTPQRRAYEQYF; d_gene: .; j_gene: TRBJ2-7; v_gene: TRBV4-1
CDR3aa: CASSPRGRTQPQHF; d_gene: .; j_gene: TRBJ1-5; v_gene: TRBV27
CDR3aa: CASSLSPPNSYNEQFF; d_gene: .; j_gene: TRBJ2-1; v_gene: TRBV7-7
CDR3aa: CASSPVLREPQHF; d_gene: .; j_gene: TRBJ1-5; v_gene: TRBV27
CDR3aa: CAWRVRGDTQYF; d_gene: TRBD2; j_gene: TRBJ2-3; v_gene: TRBV30
CDR3aa: CASSFHFVPDSGREGADTQYF; d_gene: TRBD2; j_gene: TRBJ2-3; v_gene: TRBV5-1
CDR3aa: CASSTAGGLFTDTQYF; d_gene: TRBD2; j_gene: TRBJ2-3; v_gene: TRBV5-6
CDR3aa: CSVLGKVGRDSSYEQYF; d_gene: TRBD2; j_gene: TRBJ2-7; v_gene: TRBV29-1
CDR3aa: CASSSGQAWYEQYF; d_gene: TRBD1; j_gene: TRBJ2-7; v_gene: TRBV11-2
CDR3aa: CAITGRLAGNQETQYF; d_gene: TRBD2; j_gene: TRBJ2-5; v_gene: TRBV7-9
CDR3aa: CASKVRDRAQPQHF; d_gene: TRBD1; j_gene: TRBJ1-5; v_gene: TRBV6-6
CDR3aa: CASSSGLASYEQYF; d_gene: TRBD2; j_gene: TRBJ2-7; v_gene: TRBV27
CDR3aa: CASAHTTGSYEQYF; d_gene: TRBD1; j_gene: TRBJ2-7; v_gene: TRBV19
CDR3aa: CSVEPLAVETYEQYF; d_gene: TRBD2; j_gene: TRBJ2-7; v_gene: TRBV29-1
CDR3aa: CASSDAPTRSYGYTF; d_gene: .; j_gene: TRBJ1-2; v_gene: TRBV2
CDR3aa: CASSHRQRISSYNEQFF; d_gene: .; j_gene: TRBJ2-1; v_gene: TRBV18
CDR3aa: CASSLPTGSNQPQHF; d_gene: TRBD1; j_gene: TRBJ1-5; v_gene: TRBV28
CDR3aa: CASSLGDRQAGAYSEQFF; d_gene: .; j_gene: TRBJ2-1; v_gene: TRBV5-1
CDR3aa: CSFTRPSTDTQYF; d_gene: .; j_gene: TRBJ2-3; v_gene: TRBV29-1
CDR3aa: CASNPWTSGRDEQFF; d_gene: TRBD2; j_gene: TRBJ2-1; v_gene: TRBV27
CDR3aa: CAWSAAWGEDTQYF; d_gene: .; j_gene: TRBJ2-3; v_gene: TRBV30
CDR3aa: CATSRDRVGTYEQYF; d_gene: .; j_gene: TRBJ2-7; v_gene: TRBV15
CDR3aa: CASSQDDPSGRWTDTQYF; d_gene: TRBD2; j_gene: TRBJ2-3; v_gene: TRBV14
CDR3aa: CASSLHFQGGYNEQFF; d_gene: .; j_gene: TRBJ2-1; v_gene: TRBV11-3
CDR3aa: CATKQGPTEAFF; d_gene: TRBD1; j_gene: TRBJ1-1; v_gene: TRBV2
CDR3aa: CASSIGQGVGEQYF; d_gene: .; j_gene: TRBJ2-7; v_gene: TRBV21-1
CDR3aa: CATSSDFDAYQETQYF; d_gene: .; j_gene: TRBJ2-5; v_gene: TRBV15
CDR3aa: CSVETVRERGGYTF; d_gene: .; j_gene: TRBJ1-2; v_gene: TRBV29-1
CDR3aa: CASSAGGREGTSYNEQFF; d_gene: TRBD2; j_gene: TRBJ2-1; v_gene: TRBV10-2
CDR3aa: CASSWTGEQYF; d_gene: TRBD1; j_gene: TRBJ2-7; v_gene: TRBV5-6
CDR3aa: CASSQPGTSEQYF; d_gene: .; j_gene: TRBJ2-7; v_gene: TRBV4-1
CDR3aa: CASSPGTGTYEQYF; d_gene: TRBD1; j_gene: TRBJ2-7; v_gene: TRBV11-3
CDR3aa: CASSEQGSEEKLFF; d_gene: TRBD1; j_gene: TRBJ1-4; v_gene: TRBV2
CDR3aa: CASSLMIADTQYF; d_gene: .; j_gene: TRBJ2-3; v_gene: TRBV5-1
CDR3aa: CASSFREGWVHEQFF; d_gene: TRBD2; j_gene: TRBJ2-1; v_gene: TRBV11-2
CDR3aa: CASSFSGYSYEQYF; d_gene: .; j_gene: TRBJ2-7; v_gene: TRBV5-6
CDR3aa: CASSLELGGSGNTIYF; d_gene: .; j_gene: TRBJ1-3; v_gene: TRBV28
CDR3aa: CASSLFSGQSYEQYF; d_gene: TRBD1; j_gene: TRBJ2-7; v_gene: TRBV7-6
CDR3aa: CSVAGQSGNTIYF; d_gene: .; j_gene: TRBJ1-3; v_gene: TRBV29-1
CDR3aa: CASSLEGRGQPQHF; d_gene: .; j_gene: TRBJ1-5; v_gene: TRBV7-9
CDR3aa: CASSMRLGGGVNRYGYTF; d_gene: .; j_gene: TRBJ1-2; v_gene: TRBV5-4
CDR3aa: CASSLGAAEQFF; d_gene: .; j_gene: TRBJ2-1; v_gene: TRBV7-8
CDR3aa: CASSVEGGWTDTQYF; d_gene: .; j_gene: TRBJ2-3; v_gene: TRBV9
CDR3aa: CSVADYEQYF; d_gene: .; j_gene: TRBJ2-7; v_gene: TRBV29-1